The 31 T cell receptor beta chains presented below share a single source sample, sequenced in a study of graft-versus-host responses after intestinal transplantation. Profiled with immunoSEQ multiplex PCR; TCRdb holds only in-frame clones, not every one. The data contain around 21,000 clones, 33% of them singletons. Irradiated stimulators labeled with violet dye, approximately 200,000 in number, were plated with approximately 200,000 CFSE-labeled responders. The sequences come from alloreactive CD8+ T cells from a mixed lymphocyte reaction culture, collected before intestinal transplant. Specified subset: CFSE-low proliferating T cells sorted from approximately 6-day pre-transplant mixed lymphocyte reaction (GvH or HvG direction). The receptors here all came from a human patient who received an intestinal transplant.

The chain uses TRBV6-1 and TRBJ2-7; 10 bases align to TRBD1. Trimming took 5 bases from V and 5 from J; bases not matched to a gene: 3. Germline assignment: CDR1 MNHNS and CDR2 SASEGT. The CDR3 runs to 13 residues. The CDR3 bases are TGTGCCAGCAGTAGACAGGGGGCAGACGAGCAGTACTTC. Its translation: CASSRQGADEQYF.

The chain is built from TRBV10-2 and TRBJ2-7; 11 bases are a match to TRBD1. This CDR3 spans 14 amino acids. With V trimmed by 4 bases and J by 3 bases, 2 bases remained unmatched. The germline V gene encodes CDR1 WSHSY and CDR2 SAAADI. Here the CDR3 reads CASSVGTGGYEQYF. The CDR3 DNA is TGCGCCAGCAGTGTTGGGACAGGGGGCTACGAGCAGTACTTC.

The chain has TRBV4-1 and TRBJ2-7; 7 positions match TRBD1. The germline gives CDR1 MGHRA, CDR2 YSYEKL. V trimming: 1 base; J trimming: 4 bases; junction bases outside the gene matches: 4. The CDR3 loop spans 14 amino acids. DNA of the CDR3: TGCGCCAGCAGCCAAGTCTACAGGGGTTACGAGCAGTACTTC. Encoded protein: CASSQVYRGYEQYF.

The chain combines TRBV7-9 with TRBJ1-2, with a possible D match to TRBD1 (6 bases). CDR3 length equals 17 residues. V lost 2 bases, J lost 5 bases, and 21 bases lay in between. Germline CDR1 SEHNR, CDR2 FQNEAQ (reference sequence). The CDR3: CASSLLGWGQDTYGYTF. The CDR3 nucleotides read TGTGCCAGCAGCTTATTGGGGTGGGGGCAGGACACGTATGGCTACACCTTC.

This clone was counted only a few times. The rearrangement joins TRBV27 to TRBJ1-2; D is possibly TRBD1 (6 bases). Trimming cost V 10 bases and J 5 bases, with 26 bases left between them. Germline assignment: CDR1 MNHEY and CDR2 SMNVEV (reference sequence). There are 16 residues in the CDR3. The CDR3 protein is CATQQFGRGLGYGYTF. The CDR3 nucleotides are TGTGCCACCCAGCAGTTTGGCAGGGGTCTAGGTTATGGCTACACCTTC.

The chain joins TRBV9 to TRBJ1-6, with 8 bases identical to TRBD1. Germline CDR1 is SGDLS and CDR2 is YYNGEE. The CDR3 has 15 amino acids. J was trimmed by 8 bases and V by 3 bases; bases with no gene match: 7. The CDR3 DNA is TGTGCCAGCAGCGCGACAGGGGATTTCGATTCACCCCTCCACTTT. As protein: CASSATGDFDSPLHF.

The J gene is TRBJ2-5, the V gene TRBV9; tentative D call: TRBD1 (6 bases). The end of the DNA is better explained by TRBJ2-7, so the J call may be wrong. Germline values: CDR1 SGDLS, CDR2 YYNGEE. This CDR3 spans 15 amino acids. CDR3 loop: CASTKGAGVTYEQYF. DNA of the CDR3: TGTGCCAGCACCAAAGGGGCAGGGGTCACCTACGAGCAGTACTTC.

This clone is medium-sized. This chain joins TRBV29-1 and TRBJ2-7; perhaps TRBD2 as D (6 bases). The germline gives CDR1 SQVTM, CDR2 ANQGSEA. Trimming took 2 bases from V and 3 from J, leaving 17 bases between them. The CDR3 runs 15 residues. This chain's CDR3 is CSVEFRGREDYEQYF. The CDR3 coding sequence is TGCAGCGTTGAATTTCGGGGAAGGGAGGACTACGAGCAGTACTTC.

In this sample, this clone turned up a few times. The chain has TRBV2 and TRBJ1-3, with 9 bases lining up with TRBD1. The CDR3 covers 17 residues. Unmatched junction bases numbered 8, after V lost 5 bases and J lost 0 bases. Germline CDR1 reads SNHLY; CDR2 reads FYNNEI. The CDR3 here is CASSLTGGSSSGNTIYF. Written as DNA, the CDR3 is TGTGCCAGCAGTCTGACAGGGGGATCGTCCTCTGGAAACACCATATATTTT.

The chain couples TRBV29-1 to TRBJ2-7, with 8 bases matching TRBD2. V lost 7 bases and J lost 0; bases outside the gene matches: 5. The CDR3 is 13 amino acids. Germline V gene sequence: CDR1 SQVTM, CDR2 ANQGSEA. The chain's CDR3 is CSAGTSDSYEQYF. CDR3 DNA sequence: TGCAGCGCCGGGACTAGTGACTCCTACGAGCAGTACTTC.

This clone has only a few counts. This chain joins TRBV11-1 and TRBJ2-3, with D possibly TRBD2 on 6 matching bases. The CDR3 has 15 residues. The germline V gene encodes CDR1 SGHAT and CDR2 FQDESV (reference sequence). Trimming pared 1 base from V and 3 bases from J, leaving 11 bases between. This CDR3 reads CASSLVPRETDTQYF. The DNA for the CDR3 is TGTGCCAGCAGCTTAGTTCCTCGGGAGACAGATACGCAGTATTTT.

This clone was seen a handful of times. This chain's CDR3 is CASSLDGGPYELFF. In DNA form, the CDR3 reads TGTGCCAGCAGCTTAGACGGGGGCCCGTACGAGCTGTTTTTT. The chain uses TRBV7-6 and TRBJ2-2, with D perhaps matching TRBD1 or TRBD2 (6 bases each). Germline V gene lookup returns CDR1 SGHVS and CDR2 FNYEAQ. Trimming left V 1 base short and J 11 bases short, with 14 bases between. The CDR3 covers 14 residues.

In its sample, this clone ranks as medium-sized. The chain uses TRBV5-1 and TRBJ2-1, with TRBD2 identical over 13 bases. Looked up from germline, CDR1 is SGHRS and CDR2 is YFSETQ. The CDR3 runs to 16 residues. V shed 2 bases, J shed 5 bases, and the junction held 4 bases outside the gene matches. The CDR3 DNA follows: TGCGCCAGCAGCTTATTCGGACTAGCGGGGGACAATGAGCAGTTCTTC. This sequence encodes CASSLFGLAGDNEQFF. The variable domain in full, completed from reference TRBV5-1 and TRBJ2-1, reads KAGVTQTPRYLIKTRGQQVTLSCSPISGHRSVSWYQQTPGQGLQFLFEYFSETQRNKGNFPGRFSGRQFSNSRSEMNVSTLELGDSALYLCASSLFGLAGDNEQFFGPGTRLTVL.

The V call is TRBV5-4, the J call TRBJ1-1; D call uncertain. The length of the CDR3 is 15 residues. V lost 4 bases and J lost 1, with 14 bases in between. Germline CDR1 SGHNT, CDR2 YYREEE (reference sequence). CDR3 bases: TGTGCCAGCAGCCCCTCTGAGACGGCGAACACTGAAGCTTTCTTT. This encodes CASSPSETANTEAFF.

This clone is medium-sized by share. The chain uses TRBV6-5 and TRBJ2-7; possibly TRBD1 or TRBD2 for D (5 bases each). V shed 5 bases and J shed 4 bases, with 18 bases lying between them. Germline V CDR1 and CDR2: MNHEY, SVGAGI. The CDR3 consists of 15 residues. This CDR3 is CASSKGPLRAYEQYF. The CDR3 bases are TGTGCCAGCAGTAAGGGACCGCTACGAGCTTACGAGCAGTACTTC.

This clone appeared a few times. The genes are TRBV28 and TRBJ2-5; TRBD2 might be the D (6 bases). Germline CDR1 reads MDHEN; CDR2 reads SYDVKM. The CDR3 runs 14 residues. V gave up 6 bases and J gave up 5 bases, with 16 bases separating them. The CDR3 loop reads CASSQPWGEETQYF. Written as DNA, the CDR3 is TGTGCCAGCAGCCAGCCATGGGGGGAGGAGACCCAGTACTTC.

This clone has only a few counts. This chain joins TRBV4-2 and TRBJ2-2; perhaps TRBD1 as D (5 bases). The CDR3 has 13 residues. V dropped 4 bases and J dropped 6 bases, with 9 bases sitting between them. Per the germline V gene, CDR1 is LGHNA and CDR2 is YNFKEQ. The CDR3 nucleotides are TGTGCCAGCAGCCTAGCAGGGTCCGGGGAGCTGTTTTTT. The encoded protein is CASSLAGSGELFF.

This chain connects TRBV2 to TRBJ1-4, with 7 bases that match TRBD1. After removal of 6 bases from V and 5 bases from J, the junction contained 15 bases not matched to a gene. This CDR3 spans 17 amino acids. CDR1 is SNHLY, CDR2 FYNNEI, per germline. The CDR3 is CASRYPRTGLGNEKLFF. DNA of the CDR3: TGTGCCAGCAGATACCCCAGGACAGGTCTTGGCAATGAAAAACTGTTTTTT.

V and J are TRBV4-1 and TRBJ2-5, with 8 positions matching TRBD2. With 1 base clipped from V and 5 bases from J, the junction kept 12 bases outside the gene matches. Germline V gene lookup returns CDR1 MGHRA and CDR2 YSYEKL. The CDR3 consists of 17 residues. The CDR3 here is CASSQGRVAGGGETQYF. The CDR3 DNA sequence: TGCGCCAGCAGCCAAGGGCGGGTGGCGGGGGGAGGTGAGACCCAGTACTTC.

The CDR3 DNA is TGTGCCAGCAGTTTCTCTTCGCACTACGAGCAGTACTTC. It yields the protein CASSFSSHYEQYF. The chain carries TRBV27 and TRBJ2-7; no clear D gene. Trimming stripped 3 bases from V and 3 bases from J, with 9 bases between. This CDR3 contains 13 residues. CDR1 is MNHEY, CDR2 SMNVEV, per germline (reference sequence).

This clone has more than one count but fewer than ten. The chain has TRBV2 and TRBJ1-5; a possible D gene is TRBD1 (6 bases). This CDR3 has 16 residues. V gave up 9 bases and J gave up 7 bases, with 25 bases separating them. Germline lookup yields CDR1 SNHLY and CDR2 FYNNEI. The CDR3 loop reads CASRRISRAGDQPQHF. CDR3 coding DNA: TGTGCCAGTCGGAGGATTTCCCGGGCAGGGGACCAGCCCCAGCATTTT.

This clone came up a few times. CDR3 sequence: CASTGTIQETQYF. DNA of the CDR3: TGTGCCAGCACCGGGACTATACAAGAGACCCAGTACTTC. V usage is TRBV6-5 and J usage is TRBJ2-5; 7 bases map to TRBD2. Looked up from germline, CDR1 is MNHEY and CDR2 is SVGAGI. J was trimmed by 2 bases and V by 7 bases; bases with no gene match: 4. The CDR3 has 13 amino acids.

This clone was seen more than once but under ten times. The V call is TRBV5-5, the J call TRBJ1-2; TRBD1 is a possible D gene (6 bases). V was shortened by 4 bases and J by 4 bases, with 23 bases between the two germline ends. CDR1 is SGHKS and CDR2 is YYEKEE in the germline V gene (reference sequence). This CDR3 comprises 17 residues. CDR3 coding DNA: TGTGCCAGCAGCCATCACACAGGGAGAGGGCCCCTCTATGGCTACACCTTC. Translated, it gives CASSHHTGRGPLYGYTF.

The J gene is TRBJ2-7, the V gene TRBV6-6; the match to TRBD1 covers 7 bases. The CDR3 consists of 14 residues. Germline V lookup: CDR1 MNHNY, CDR2 SVGAGI (reference sequence). With 5 bases clipped from V and 1 base from J, the junction kept 5 bases outside the gene matches. CDR3 sequence (DNA): TGTGCCAGCAGTAGACAGGGTAGGTCCTACGAGCAGTACTTC. This sequence encodes CASSRQGRSYEQYF.

The rearrangement uses TRBV7-9 and TRBJ1-4; D is possibly TRBD1 (5 bases). The germline CDR1 and CDR2 sequences are SEHNR and FQNEAQ (reference sequence). With 5 bases removed from V and 7 bases from J, the gap between germline ends came to 14 bases. This CDR3 is 14 amino acids long. CDR3 protein: CASSRTGGGEKLFF. The CDR3 nucleotides are TGTGCCAGCAGCCGAACCGGGGGTGGTGAAAAACTGTTTTTT.

The chain recombines TRBV7-6 with TRBJ2-5; 8 bases match TRBD2. The better agreement between TRBJ2-7 and the DNA end casts doubt on the J call. There are 14 residues in the CDR3. The germline V gene encodes CDR1 SGHVS and CDR2 FNYEAQ. The CDR3 loop is CASSPGTSSYEQYF. For the CDR3, the DNA is TGTGCCAGCAGTCCCGGGACTAGCTCCTACGAGCAGTACTTC.

The V call is TRBV13, the J call TRBJ1-5; D uncertain. CDR3 length: 13 amino acids. The V gene's germline CDR1 is PRHDT and CDR2 FYEKMQ (reference sequence). V was shortened by 6 bases and J by 6 bases, with 12 bases between the two germline ends. In nucleotides, the CDR3 is TGTGCCAGCAGTCTAGGGAGACGTCAGCCCCAGCATTTT. This codes for CASSLGRRQPQHF. Combining the CDR3 with reference TRBV13 and TRBJ1-5 gives the whole variable domain AAGVIQSPRHLIKEKRETATLKCYPIPRHDTVYWYQQGPGQDPQFLISFYEKMQSDKGSIPDRFSAQQFSDYHSELNMSSLELGDSALYFCASSLGRRQPQHFGDGTRLSIL.

The rearrangement uses TRBV5-4 and TRBJ1-2; 8 nucleotides line up with TRBD1. This CDR3 is built from 13 residues. Germline CDR1 reads SGHNT; CDR2 reads YYREEE (reference sequence). The junction had 6 bases not matched to a gene; V was cut back by 4 bases and J by 7 bases. CDR3 region: CASSPDRDGGYTF. CDR3 DNA sequence: TGTGCCAGCAGCCCGGACAGGGACGGTGGCTACACCTTC. Using reference TRBV5-4 and TRBJ1-2 for the parts outside the CDR3, the full variable domain is ETGVTQSPTHLIKTRGQQVTLRCSSQSGHNTVSWYQQALGQGPQFIFQYYREEENGRGNFPPRFSGLQFPNYSSELNVNALELDDSALYLCASSPDRDGGYTFGSGTRLTVV.

V and J are TRBV2 and TRBJ2-1, with 10 bases that match TRBD2. After removal of 4 bases from V and 5 bases from J, the junction contained 8 bases not matched to a gene. Germline loops: CDR1 SNHLY, CDR2 FYNNEI. The length of the CDR3 is 16 residues. This chain's CDR3 is CASSGSGTSANNEQFF. The CDR3 DNA sequence: TGTGCCAGCAGTGGGTCCGGGACTAGCGCGAACAATGAGCAGTTCTTC. Full variable domain (outside the CDR3, taken from reference TRBV2 and TRBJ2-1): EPEVTQTPSHQVTQMGQEVILRCVPISNHLYFYWYRQILGQKVEFLVSFYNNEISEKSEIFDDQFSVERPDGSNFTLKIRSTKLEDSAMYFCASSGSGTSANNEQFFGPGTRLTVL.

V usage is TRBV9 and J usage is TRBJ2-6; D remains unclear. Per the germline V gene, CDR1 is SGDLS and CDR2 is YYNGEE. Trimming removed 1 base from V and 4 bases from J, with 15 bases in between. The CDR3 covers 17 residues. Here the CDR3 DNA reads TGTGCCAGCAGCGTAAAGAACCAAGCGTCCGGGGCCAACGTCCTGACTTTC. It specifies CASSVKNQASGANVLTF. The full variable domain, completed using reference TRBV9 and TRBJ2-6, is DSGVTQTPKHLITATGQRVTLRCSPRSGDLSVYWYQQSLDQGLQFLIQYYNGEERAKGNILERFSAQQFPDLHSELNLSSLELGDSALYFCASSVKNQASGANVLTFGAGSRLTVL.

V gene TRBV19 combines with J gene TRBJ1-5; D is undetermined. The ends were cut back, 5 bases at V and 2 bases at J, with 10 bases in the middle. There are 14 residues in the CDR3. Germline-derived CDR1 and CDR2 are LNHDA and SQIVND (reference sequence). Here the CDR3 DNA reads TGTGCCAGTAGTCGGGGTTTTGGCAATCAGCCCCAGCATTTT. Protein product: CASSRGFGNQPQHF.